This T cell receptor beta chain was identified during a study of human T cells and chemical hapten exposure. General study points: Expanded TCRs were compared with controls, and the expanded TCRs formed significantly more large CDR3 similarity clusters.

Germline V lookup: CDR1 LGHNA, CDR2 YNFKEQ. Trimming left V 1 base short and J 4 bases short, with 10 bases between. The CDR3 is made up of 15 amino acids. Time point noted: patch test 3, about 24 weeks after DPC sensitization. The treatment denotes: therapeutic diphenylcyclopropenone sensitization with weekly scalp DPC. Unique molecular identifiers were linked by the library to individual cDNA molecules. TCRdb ran MiXCR on the RACE reads and lists one entry per CDR3 protein. The sample has 210,000 or so distinct CDR3 sequences, around a quarter seen once. This clonotype showed up many times. Its antigen is still unknown.

This sequence joins TRBV4-2 and TRBJ1-4; no firm D call. The source material was whole blood, sampled in connection with sensitization to the hapten diphenylcyclopropenone (DPC). This sequence was found in a woman between 40 and 50 years old with alopecia areata. Some clones in this sample may be carry-over from other donors' samples. Here the CDR3 reads CASSQVSQLNEKLFF. Here the CDR3 DNA reads TGTGCCAGCAGCCAAGTGAGTCAGCTTAATGAAAAACTGTTTTTT.